Each of the 20 T cell receptor beta chains below was sequenced from the same sample in a study of molecular identifiers for immune sequencing clone quantification. TCRdb re-called the PCR reads through MiXCR, storing one row per CDR3 protein. The table includes approximately 550,000 distinct CDR3 sequences, over 20% detected once. What was sequenced was naive CD8+ T cells from blood, with Jurkat cell RNA spiked in. Regarding subset: FACS-sorted CD8+CD4-CCR7+CD45RA+ naive T cells. The source is a human donor in good health. Some libraries in this study had Jurkat cell RNA spiked in.

This clonotype was seen a handful of times. This may stem from a read error, because a much larger clone lies one nucleotide away. Since the CDR3 does not end with the conserved phenylalanine or tryptophan, this likely comes from a read error. This chain connects TRBV20-1 to TRBJ2-7; D not resolved. Trimming shortened V by 2 bases and J by 4 bases, and 18 bases separated the two germline ends. CDR3 length: 15 residues. The germline CDR1 and CDR2 sequences are DFQATT and SNEGSKA (reference sequence). In nucleotides, the CDR3 is TGCAGTGCTAGACTCAAGCCCGCGCCGAATTACGAGCAGTACTCC. This encodes CSARLKPAPNYEQYS.

As regards this clonotype: With a much larger clone just one base away, this may be a read error. The genes are TRBV5-6 and TRBJ1-5; a possible D gene is TRBD1 (6 bases). The V gene's germline CDR1 is SGHDT and CDR2 YYEEEE. The CDR3 totals 12 residues. V gave up 2 bases and J gave up 11 bases, with 11 bases separating them. The CDR3 protein is CASSFSGQSQHF. The CDR3 nucleotides are TGTGCCAGCAGCTTCTCTGGACAGTCCCAGCATTTT.

This clonotype appeared many times. The rearrangement links TRBV7-9 to TRBJ2-3; 7 bases align to TRBD1. Germline CDR1 SEHNR, CDR2 FQNEAQ (reference sequence). The V gene end was trimmed by 0 bases and the J gene end by 4 bases; junction bases not matched to a gene: 4. The CDR3 extends over 15 amino acids. The CDR3 protein is CASSLAGGASDTQYF. The CDR3 nucleotides are TGTGCCAGCAGCTTAGCAGGGGGCGCATCAGATACGCAGTATTTT.

This clonotype was seen more than once but under ten times. V gene TRBV5-1 combines with J gene TRBJ2-7; no clear D. The V end lost 4 bases, the J end lost 0 bases, and 11 bases lay between the germline ends. The V gene's germline CDR1 is SGHRS and CDR2 YFSETQ. The CDR3 spans 14 residues. Written as DNA, the CDR3 is TGCGCCAGCAGCCACCCTGACAACTCCTACGAGCAGTACTTC. Encoded protein: CASSHPDNSYEQYF.

In this sample, this clonotype turned up many times. CDR3 region: CASSQFGERRVAWSNQPQHF. The CDR3 DNA follows: TGCGCCAGCAGTCAATTTGGAGAGCGGAGGGTAGCGTGGAGCAATCAGCCCCAGCATTTT. The rearrangement links TRBV23-1 to TRBJ1-5, with unresolved D. TRBV23-1 is recorded as an ORF, its role being uncertain. This CDR3 region has 20 residues. Trimming pared 1 base from V and 1 base from J, leaving 23 bases between.

V gene TRBV19 combines with J gene TRBJ2-3; tentative D call: TRBD2 (5 bases). The CDR3 covers 15 residues. V gave up 3 bases and J gave up 3 bases, with 13 bases separating them. Germline CDR1 LNHDA, CDR2 SQIVND (reference sequence). The CDR3 reads CASSIGPGSTDTQYF. DNA of the CDR3: TGTGCCAGTAGTATCGGGCCGGGAAGTACAGATACGCAGTATTTT.

This clonotype was counted at least ten times. The V gene is TRBV6-2 or TRBV6-3, the J gene TRBJ2-7, with D perhaps being TRBD1 or TRBD2 (5 bases each). The CDR3 spans 14 residues. CDR1 and CDR2 (germline): MNHEY, SVGEGT. V lost 5 bases and J 2 bases, leaving 13 bases between the germline ends. The CDR3: CASSAGTLTYEQYF. The CDR3 bases are TGTGCCAGCAGTGCCGGGACGCTTACCTACGAGCAGTACTTC.

This clonotype showed up many times. The rearrangement joins TRBV29-1 to TRBJ2-7, with D perhaps being TRBD1 or TRBD2 (5 bases each). The germline V and J ends were trimmed by 7 bases and 9 bases, with 19 bases remaining between them. The germline V gene encodes CDR1 SQVTM and CDR2 ANQGSEA. The CDR3 is made up of 12 amino acids. The CDR3 nucleotides read TGCAGCGGCCTGGACGGTACGAGGGGGCAGTACTTC. It yields the protein CSGLDGTRGQYF.

The V call is TRBV7-2, the J call TRBJ2-3; TRBD2 is a possible D gene (7 bases). In germline, CDR1 is SGHTA, CDR2 FQGNSA. The V end was cut by 5 bases, the J end by 2 bases, with 14 bases between. This CDR3 has 15 residues. The CDR3 DNA sequence: TGTGCCAGCAGCGATTTAGGGGGGGCCACAGATACGCAGTATTTT. Residues: CASSDLGGATDTQYF.

This clonotype has only a few counts. The rearrangement links TRBV19 to TRBJ2-7, with D possibly being TRBD2 (5 bases). V was trimmed by 3 bases and J by 1 base, leaving 13 bases between them. This CDR3 has 15 amino acids. Germline CDR1 reads LNHDA; CDR2 reads SQIVND (reference sequence). The CDR3: CASSMWYGGSYEQYF. CDR3 coding DNA: TGTGCCAGTAGTATGTGGTACGGCGGGTCCTACGAGCAGTACTTC.

This clonotype was seen many times. This sequence joins TRBV11-2 and TRBJ2-7; the D gene is possibly TRBD2 (7 bases). The CDR3 spans 13 residues. Between the trimmed V and J ends, which lost 1 base and 6 bases, there was a span of 10 bases. Germline lookup yields CDR1 SGHAT and CDR2 FQNNGV. DNA for the CDR3: TGTGCCAGCAGCTTAGCGGGGGGCCTCGAGCAGTACTTC. Amino acid sequence: CASSLAGGLEQYF.

This clonotype has ten or more counts. The junction and the germline gene differ at one end; a read error may be behind it. The chain carries TRBV4-3 and TRBJ2-5; tentative D call: TRBD2 (5 bases). Per the germline V gene, CDR1 is LGHNA and CDR2 is YSLEER. CDR3 length: 15 amino acids. This CDR3 is CASSQDSNAWTRAEF. Written as DNA, the CDR3 is TGCGCCAGCAGCCAAGATTCCAATGCTTGGACGCGAGCGGAGTTC.

Many counts were recorded for this clonotype. The chain links TRBV28 to TRBJ1-4, with D unclear. The CDR3 is 14 amino acids. Trimming removed 2 bases from V and 3 bases from J, with 7 bases in between. Germline lookup yields CDR1 MDHEN and CDR2 SYDVKM. CDR3 amino acids: CASSLRLSNEKLFF. The CDR3 region has the DNA TGTGCCAGCAGTTTACGGTTGTCTAATGAAAAACTGTTTTTT.

This clonotype was observed a handful of times. The CDR3 nucleotides are TGTGCCAGCAGCCCCCCGGGACAGATCATGAACACTGAAGCTTTCTTT. The encoded protein is CASSPPGQIMNTEAFF. The chain links TRBV28 to TRBJ1-1; 7 positions match TRBD1. This CDR3 comprises 16 residues. The germline V gene has CDR1 MDHEN and CDR2 SYDVKM. J was trimmed by 0 bases and V by 6 bases; bases with no gene match: 10.

The CDR3 here is CASSQAGARAGELFF. Written as DNA, the CDR3 is TGTGCCAGCAGCCAAGCCGGAGCGCGGGCCGGGGAGCTGTTTTTT. The J gene is TRBJ2-2, the V gene TRBV14, with D tentatively TRBD2 (5 bases). CDR1 is SGHDN and CDR2 is FVKESK in the germline V gene. The V end was cut by 1 base, the J end by 6 bases, with 12 bases between. This CDR3 spans 15 amino acids.

This clonotype was seen many times. This chain's CDR3 is CASSLVATGFDEQYF. The CDR3 DNA follows: TGTGCCAGCAGCTTGGTCGCTACAGGGTTCGACGAGCAGTACTTC. The chain links TRBV5-4 to TRBJ2-7; D possibly corresponds to TRBD1 (6 bases). This CDR3 is 15 amino acids long. Per the germline V gene, CDR1 is SGHNT and CDR2 is YYREEE (reference sequence). Trimming removed 0 bases from V and 5 bases from J, with 15 bases in between.

As concerns this clonotype: At one boundary the junction diverges from the germline segment, which might be a read error. The rearrangement uses TRBV7-9 and TRBJ1-6; 11 bases agree with TRBD1. CDR3 length: 18 residues. In germline, CDR1 is SEHNR, CDR2 FQNEAQ (reference sequence). CDR3 sequence: CASSRGRTGGSYNPPLHF. The CDR3 coding sequence is TGTGCCAGCAGCCGGGGAAGGACAGGGGGCTCCTATAATCCACCCCTCCACTTT.

This clonotype showed up just once. This may be a read error: a much more frequent sequence differs by one nucleotide. It is unclear where the CDR3 begins or ends on the DNA, so no DNA is shown, and the CDR3 is as TCRdb lists it. The V call is TRBV28, the J call TRBJ2-7; TRBD1 is the table's D call and was not checked against the DNA. The germline gives CDR1 MDHEN, CDR2 SYDVKM. The CDR3 is 15 amino acids long, termini counted. The CDR3 sequence: CASSLVAGGSYEQHF.

This clonotype was seen only a few times. The genes are TRBV19 and TRBJ1-5, with 11 bases matching TRBD1. The CDR3 has 16 residues. Trimming removed 0 bases from V and 5 bases from J; junction bases left unmatched: 3. Germline V gene lookup returns CDR1 LNHDA and CDR2 SQIVND (reference sequence). The CDR3 nucleotides read TGTGCCAGTAGTATAGACGGGACAGGGGGATATCAGCCCCAGCATTTT. Translation gives CASSIDGTGGYQPQHF.

The chain couples TRBV7-9 to TRBJ2-7, with 7 nucleotides matching TRBD1. The germline CDR1 and CDR2 sequences are SEHNR and FQNEAQ (reference sequence). The V gene end was trimmed by 6 bases and the J gene end by 3 bases; junction bases not matched to a gene: 8. The CDR3 runs to 14 residues. CDR3 sequence reads: CASSYHGTDYEQYF. The CDR3, as DNA: TGTGCCAGCAGTTATCACGGGACAGACTACGAGCAGTACTTC. The full variable domain, rest sourced from reference TRBV7-9 and TRBJ2-7, is DTGVSQNPRHKITKRGQNVTFRCDPISEHNRLYWYRQTLGQGPEFLTYFQNEAQLEKSRLLSDRFSAERPKGSFSTLEIQRTEQGDSAMYLCASSYHGTDYEQYFGPGTRLTVT.